The next 32 T cell receptor beta chains were all read from a single sample in a study of shared clonotypes between healthy human individuals. The data were produced by immunoSEQ multiplex PCR, yet TCRdb's version contains in-frame clones alone and is incomplete. The table lists approximately 350,000 clones, 90% to 98% of them singletons, with 0.32% in the top ten. Material for sequencing was memory CD8+ T cells sorted from blood. Sample subset: CD45RO+ cells pooled with CCR7-negative TemRA cells. The receptor set was obtained from a man aged 30-40 years in good health.

The table lists this clone with a count of one. This rearrangement joins TRBV19 to TRBJ1-2; D is unclear. Looked up from germline, CDR1 is LNHDA and CDR2 is SQIVND (reference sequence). The V gene lost 4 bases and the J gene lost 8 bases, with 14 bases spanning the gap. This CDR3 has 13 amino acids. Here the CDR3 reads CASSTRDGRGYTF. CDR3 sequence (DNA): TGTGCCAGTAGTACCCGTGACGGGCGCGGCTACACCTTC.

V gene TRBV7-2 combines with J gene TRBJ2-1, with D perhaps assigned TRBD1 or TRBD2 (6 bases each). The germline CDR1 and CDR2 sequences are SGHTA and FQGNSA. The V and J ends lost 3 bases and 8 bases respectively, with 8 bases between them. This CDR3 is 12 amino acids long. CDR3 in DNA: TGTGCCAGCAGCTTTAGGGGGGATGAGCAGTTCTTC. This translates into CASSFRGDEQFF.

The chain combines TRBV6-5 with TRBJ1-2; D is unresolved. Per the germline V gene, CDR1 is MNHEY and CDR2 is SVGAGI. Trimming shortened V by 5 bases and J by 2 bases, and 6 bases separated the two germline ends. The CDR3 sequence is 12 residues long. The CDR3: CASSRANYGYTF. The CDR3, as DNA: TGTGCCAGCAGTCGGGCCAACTATGGCTACACCTTC.

This chain connects TRBV28 to TRBJ2-2, with D unclear. V was pared by 4 bases and J by 2 bases, with 14 bases between. CDR3 length: 16 amino acids. Per germline, CDR1 MDHEN and CDR2 SYDVKM. The CDR3 bases are TGTGCCAGCAGTTCAAACTGGGCAGGAAACACCGGGGAGCTGTTTTTT. Protein sequence: CASSSNWAGNTGELFF.

The chain links TRBV5-1 to TRBJ1-1; 8 nucleotides line up with TRBD1. J was trimmed by 1 base and V by 2 bases; bases with no gene match: 7. The CDR3 sequence is 16 residues long. Germline CDR1 SGHRS, CDR2 YFSETQ. The CDR3 sequence is CASSFRGLNGNTEAFF. CDR3 nucleotide sequence: TGCGCCAGCAGCTTCAGGGGGCTCAATGGGAACACTGAAGCTTTCTTT.

For the CDR3, the DNA is TGTGCCAGCAGTCCATATGACAGGCCACAAGAGACCCAGTACTTC. Translating it yields CASSPYDRPQETQYF. The chain carries TRBV28 and TRBJ2-5; the D gene is possibly TRBD1 (6 bases). Germline lookup yields CDR1 MDHEN and CDR2 SYDVKM. This CDR3 comprises 15 residues. The V end lost 5 bases, the J end lost 2 bases, and 15 bases lay between the germline ends.

V and J are TRBV13 and TRBJ2-2; D is perhaps TRBD2 (5 bases). Germline CDR1 and CDR2: PRHDT and FYEKMQ (reference sequence). V was pared by 6 bases and J by 7 bases, with 12 bases between. There are 13 residues in the CDR3. CDR3 sequence reads: CASRTRDGGELFF. In DNA form, the CDR3 reads TGTGCCAGCAGAACTAGGGATGGCGGGGAGCTGTTTTTT.

J is TRBJ2-7 and V is TRBV6-5; D is perhaps TRBD2 (5 bases). The germline V and J ends were trimmed by 7 bases and 0 bases, with 13 bases remaining between them. CDR3 length equals 14 residues. The germline CDR1 and CDR2 sequences are MNHEY and SVGAGI. CDR3 in DNA: TGTGCCAGCAACAGTCAAGGACTCTCCTACGAGCAGTACTTC. Translation: CASNSQGLSYEQYF.

The chain couples TRBV5-4 to TRBJ2-7; 10 bases map to TRBD1. Germline values: CDR1 SGHNT, CDR2 YYREEE (reference sequence). V was clipped by 3 bases and J by 5 bases; unmatched bases: 11. The CDR3 runs 16 residues. As DNA, the CDR3 is TGTGCCAGCAGCTCGAGCCGGGACAGGGGAAGGAACGAGCAGTACTTC. Amino acid sequence: CASSSSRDRGRNEQYF.

The chain uses TRBV5-4 and TRBJ2-1; TRBD2 is a possible D gene (6 bases). Trimming stripped 1 base from V and 12 bases from J, with 8 bases between. CDR3 length equals 11 residues. Germline values: CDR1 SGHNT, CDR2 YYREEE (reference sequence). The CDR3 here is CASSLRERQFF. CDR3 DNA sequence: TGTGCCAGCAGCTTGCGGGAGAGGCAGTTCTTC. The full variable domain, rest sourced from reference TRBV5-4 and TRBJ2-1, is ETGVTQSPTHLIKTRGQQVTLRCSSQSGHNTVSWYQQALGQGPQFIFQYYREEENGRGNFPPRFSGLQFPNYSSELNVNALELDDSALYLCASSLRERQFFGPGTRLTVL.

A word on this clone: Germline is not matched at one junction end, which may reflect a read error. This same CDR3 is encoded by further DNA sequences in the sample. The genes are TRBV28 and TRBJ1-1; 7 bases fit TRBD1. The germline V gene encodes CDR1 MDHEN and CDR2 SYDVKM. The CDR3 runs to 14 residues. CDR3 amino acids: CASSLLQGHTEAFF. The CDR3 nucleotides are TGTGCCAGCAGTTTATTACAGGGGCACACTGAGGCTTTCTTT.

The gene calls are TRBV5-5 and TRBJ2-3; TRBD2 aligns across 7 bases. Germline V gene sequence: CDR1 SGHKS, CDR2 YYEKEE (reference sequence). The V gene end was trimmed by 8 bases and the J gene end by 5 bases; junction bases not matched to a gene: 17. CDR3 length equals 16 residues. The CDR3 DNA reads as TGTGCCAGGGCAGTCCAACGGCGGGAGACAGTAGATACGCAGTATTTT. Translation: CARAVQRRETVDTQYF.

The V and J genes are TRBV11-1 and TRBJ2-2; D remains ambiguous. Germline CDR1 is SGHAT and CDR2 is FQDESV (reference sequence). The CDR3 has 13 residues. The V gene lost 2 bases and the J gene lost 1 base, with 2 bases spanning the gap. CDR3 coding DNA: TGTGCCAGCAGCTTACAGAACACCGGGGAGCTGTTTTTT. This sequence encodes CASSLQNTGELFF. The full variable domain, completed using reference TRBV11-1 and TRBJ2-2, is EAEVAQSPRYKITEKSQAVAFWCDPISGHATLYWYRQILGQGPELLVQFQDESVVDDSQLPKDRFSAERLKGVDSTLKIQPAELGDSAMYLCASSLQNTGELFFGEGSRLTVL.

This clone was observed once. One junction end does not reproduce the germline sequence, and a read error may be involved. The sample holds other DNA sequences that translate to the same CDR3. V gene TRBV11-2 combines with J gene TRBJ1-1, with D unresolved. Germline CDR1 is SGHAT and CDR2 is FQNNGV. The CDR3 sequence is 11 residues long. Here the CDR3 DNA reads TGTGCCAGCAGCTTGAATACTGAAGCTTTCTTT. As protein: CASSLNTEAFF.

This chain joins TRBV28 and TRBJ2-7; D remains ambiguous. The V gene's germline CDR1 is MDHEN and CDR2 SYDVKM. The CDR3 runs to 15 residues. V was trimmed by 3 bases and J by 2 bases, leaving 14 bases between them. The CDR3 coding sequence is TGTGCCAGCAGTTTGACCCGGACGGTACCCTACGAGCAGTACTTC. It specifies CASSLTRTVPYEQYF.

The chain joins TRBV7-9 to TRBJ2-7; D is possibly TRBD2 (5 bases). The CDR3 runs to 16 residues. CDR1 and CDR2 from the germline V gene are SEHNR and FQNEAQ (reference sequence). Trimming left V 0 bases short and J 2 bases short, with 14 bases between. CDR3 sequence: CASSLAVLGAPYEQYF. The CDR3 region has the DNA TGTGCCAGCAGCTTAGCGGTATTGGGAGCTCCCTACGAGCAGTACTTC.

This chain links TRBV9 with TRBJ2-3; TRBD2 matches at 7 bases. After removal of 5 bases from V and 6 bases from J, the junction contained 6 bases not matched to a gene. Per the germline V gene, CDR1 is SGDLS and CDR2 is YYNGEE. The CDR3 is made up of 13 amino acids. CDR3 residues: CASRSGIGDTQYF. CDR3 bases: TGTGCCAGCAGAAGCGGGATAGGGGATACGCAGTATTTT.

The genes are TRBV7-9 and TRBJ2-1; D assignment may be TRBD1 or TRBD2 (5 bases each). This CDR3 region has 17 residues. Trimming shortened V by 3 bases and J by 5 bases, and 20 bases separated the two germline ends. CDR1 and CDR2 (germline): SEHNR, FQNEAQ (reference sequence). Here the CDR3 DNA reads TGTGCCAGCAGCTTTTATGTCTCGAGGGACCTAAACAATGAGCAGTTCTTC. It codes for CASSFYVSRDLNNEQFF.

V usage is TRBV11-2 and J usage is TRBJ1-5, with D uncertain. The germline V and J ends were trimmed by 3 bases and 7 bases, with 13 bases remaining between them. The CDR3 covers 14 residues. Germline lookup yields CDR1 SGHAT and CDR2 FQNNGV. The CDR3 is CASSFGPAGQPQHF. The CDR3 DNA sequence: TGTGCCAGCAGCTTTGGGCCAGCAGGACAGCCCCAGCATTTT.

The J gene is TRBJ1-5, the V gene TRBV6-1; weak D call: TRBD1 (5 bases). This CDR3 contains 15 residues. The germline V gene has CDR1 MNHNS and CDR2 SASEGT. V was clipped by 7 bases and J by 8 bases, with 21 bases between them. Here the CDR3 reads CASNSGTALLEPQHF. The CDR3 DNA follows: TGTGCCAGCAATTCCGGGACCGCTTTACTGGAGCCCCAGCATTTT.

V usage is TRBV5-6 and J usage is TRBJ1-2; D not resolved. V dropped 4 bases and J dropped 3 bases, with 16 bases sitting between them. CDR3 length: 15 amino acids. CDR1 is SGHDT and CDR2 is YYEEEE in the germline V gene. Written as DNA, the CDR3 is TGTGCCAGCAGCCCATTCCGATATTTGGACTATGGCTACACCTTC. Translating gives CASSPFRYLDYGYTF.

The sample holds one count of this clone. The chain recombines TRBV19 with TRBJ1-3, with D hard to call. The germline V and J ends were trimmed by 5 bases and 3 bases, with 14 bases remaining between them. This CDR3 has 15 residues. Germline V gene data show CDR1 as LNHDA and CDR2 as SQIVND (reference sequence). The CDR3 nucleotides read TGTGCCAGTAGTGATGGAGGGCTGAGTGGAAACACCATATATTTT. Translated: CASSDGGLSGNTIYF.

The V call is TRBV5-8, the J call TRBJ2-1; D is possibly TRBD2 (6 bases). Trimming pared 3 bases from V and 6 bases from J, leaving 16 bases between. The CDR3 totals 15 residues. Germline CDR1 and CDR2: SGHTS and YDEGEE. CDR3 bases: TGTGCCAGCAGCTCGATCCCGACTAGGGCCAATGAGCAGTTCTTC. It yields the protein CASSSIPTRANEQFF.

The rearrangement links TRBV19 to TRBJ2-3; a weak D match, TRBD1 (8 bases). This CDR3 is built from 21 residues. Germline V lookup: CDR1 LNHDA, CDR2 SQIVND (reference sequence). The V end was cut by 4 bases, the J end by 3 bases, with 32 bases between. In DNA form, the CDR3 reads TGTGCCAGTAGTAATCGTCCAGGGGAAGTGACAGGGGAGGGAGGGACAGATACGCAGTATTTT. Its protein is CASSNRPGEVTGEGGTDTQYF. The full variable domain, rest sourced from reference TRBV19 and TRBJ2-3, is DGGITQSPKYLFRKEGQNVTLSCEQNLNHDAMYWYRQDPGQGLRLIYYSQIVNDFQKGDIAEGYSVSREKKESFPLTVTSAQKNPTAFYLCASSNRPGEVTGEGGTDTQYFGPGTRLTVL.

This clone appeared once. The chain links TRBV9 to TRBJ2-3, with a weak D call TRBD2 (5 bases). CDR1 and CDR2 (germline): SGDLS, YYNGEE. The CDR3 spans 15 residues. V shed 0 bases and J shed 3 bases, with 11 bases lying between them. The CDR3 here is CASSVAGTRTDTQYF. In DNA form, the CDR3 reads TGTGCCAGCAGCGTAGCGGGAACTAGGACAGATACGCAGTATTTT.

The CDR3 DNA sequence: TGTGCCAGTAGGATAAGAGAGGACCAAGCTTTCTTT. It specifies CASRIREDQAFF. This rearrangement joins TRBV19 to TRBJ1-1, with D uncertain. The CDR3 covers 12 residues. Germline V gene lookup returns CDR1 LNHDA and CDR2 SQIVND (reference sequence). Trimming took off 6 bases at V and 9 bases at J, with 14 bases between the two ends. The full variable domain, completed using reference TRBV19 and TRBJ1-1, is DGGITQSPKYLFRKEGQNVTLSCEQNLNHDAMYWYRQDPGQGLRLIYYSQIVNDFQKGDIAEGYSVSREKKESFPLTVTSAQKNPTAFYLCASRIREDQAFFGQGTRLTVV.

Only a few counts were recorded for this clone. The rearrangement uses TRBV28 and TRBJ1-5; no definite D call. The CDR3 covers 12 residues. The V end lost 8 bases, the J end lost 5 bases, and 10 bases lay between the germline ends. The germline gives CDR1 MDHEN, CDR2 SYDVKM. CDR3 sequence (DNA): TGTGCCAGCGGGCCAGACTATCAGCCCCAGCATTTT. This sequence encodes CASGPDYQPQHF.

This chain uses TRBV19 with TRBJ2-1; D might be TRBD1 or TRBD2, each matching 6 bases. V was trimmed by 5 bases and J by 10 bases, leaving 12 bases between them. CDR1 LNHDA and CDR2 SQIVND come from the germline V gene (reference sequence). CDR3 length equals 12 residues. In DNA, the CDR3 is TGTGCCAGTAGTTGGGGGGCTGGCGAGCAGTTCTTC. Encoded protein: CASSWGAGEQFF.

V is TRBV5-1 and J is TRBJ1-2; no definite D call. The germline gives CDR1 SGHRS, CDR2 YFSETQ. Trimming removed 0 bases from V and 6 bases from J, with 9 bases in between. The length of the CDR3 is 13 residues. CDR3 loop: CASSLAPGDGYTF. CDR3 DNA sequence: TGCGCCAGCAGCTTGGCCCCAGGCGATGGCTACACCTTC. The complete variable domain, with remaining parts taken from reference TRBV5-1 and TRBJ1-2, reads KAGVTQTPRYLIKTRGQQVTLSCSPISGHRSVSWYQQTPGQGLQFLFEYFSETQRNKGNFPGRFSGRQFSNSRSEMNVSTLELGDSALYLCASSLAPGDGYTFGSGTRLTVV.

The genes are TRBV25-1 and TRBJ2-7, with TRBD1 matching 11 bases. V was pared by 2 bases and J by 6 bases, with 6 bases of the junction left unmatched. Looked up from germline, CDR1 is MGHDK and CDR2 is SYGVNS. There are 15 residues in the CDR3. CDR3 nucleotides: TGTGCCAGCAGTGAACCCGGACAGGGGGCGGGCGAGCAGTACTTC. Translated: CASSEPGQGAGEQYF.

V usage is TRBV19 and J usage is TRBJ2-3; D assignment may be TRBD1 or TRBD2 (6 bases each). V was cut by 5 bases and J by 3 bases, with 18 bases left in between. Per the germline V gene, CDR1 is LNHDA and CDR2 is SQIVND (reference sequence). This CDR3 is 16 amino acids long. The CDR3 reads CASSPRGQRGTDTQYF. For the CDR3, the DNA is TGTGCCAGTAGTCCCCGGGGACAACGGGGGACAGATACGCAGTATTTT.

V gene TRBV28 combines with J gene TRBJ1-5; maybe TRBD1 (5 bases). The CDR3 has 14 amino acids. V lost 8 bases to trimming and J lost 7 bases, with 18 bases between them. Per the germline V gene, CDR1 is MDHEN and CDR2 is SYDVKM. The CDR3 region is CASRSGGTGQPQHF. The CDR3 nucleotides are TGTGCCAGCCGGTCGGGAGGGACGGGGCAGCCCCAGCATTTT.